The following is a T cell receptor beta chain sequence with its context. Original methodology: The assay estimated nucleated cells by amplifying reference gene primers. The data were produced by immunoSEQ multiplex PCR, yet TCRdb's version contains in-frame clones alone and is incomplete. The D gene and trimming were derived from the DNA, and the V and J assignments and clone size from that table. Of about 61,000 clones in the sample, over 75% are singletons; the top ten hold less than 6.5%. Germline V gives CDR1 SGDLS, CDR2 YYNGEE. The ends were cut back, 1 base at V and 1 base at J, with 11 bases in the middle. The CDR3 is made up of 15 amino acids. These data come from a study of blood T cell repertoires in COVID-19. Study-level information: COVID-19 samples collected from the United States, Italy and Spain covered acute and convalescent phases. T cells, B-cell-depleted T cells, or PBMCs provided the cDNA or gDNA that served as material.

The chain recombines TRBV9 with TRBJ1-1; D is perhaps TRBD1 (5 bases). The sequenced material came from peripheral blood. The TCR comes from an elderly man in a cohort sampled during active COVID-19. CDR3 loop: CASSVMDGANTEAFF. The CDR3 nucleotides read TGTGCCAGCAGCGTAATGGATGGGGCGAACACTGAAGCTTTCTTT.